What follows is one T cell receptor (beta chain) and its context. Its antigen remains unknown. Germline values: CDR1 KGHDR, CDR2 SFDVKD. This CDR3 spans 16 amino acids. V was shortened by 2 bases and J by 0 bases, with 12 bases between the two germline ends. Using a J-beta primer mix together with a sample-barcoded 5' primer, a second PCR was run for roughly 6 to 11 cycles. TCRdb reprocessed the 5' RACE reads via MiXCR and lists one record per CDR3 protein. Of roughly 720,000 distinct CDR3 sequences listed, about 53% are singletons. The data were obtained in a study of blood T cells in healthy people across ages. General observations from the study: In older individuals, TCR beta diversity per million T cells was lower, falling roughly linearly with age. Expanded clonotype shifts may have been confounded, as the donors had an unknown CMV status. PBMC samples, being unsorted, prevented any conclusive comparison of naive and antigen-experienced cells.

Sample: blood. The chain links TRBV24-1 to TRBJ2-5, with D maybe TRBD1 (6 bases). This TCR was recovered from a man aged 80 or over in good health. The CDR3 here is CATSDSQGRYQETQYF. CDR3 in DNA: TGTGCCACCAGTGATTCTCAGGGGCGCTACCAAGAGACCCAGTACTTC.